This TCR beta chain was documented in a study of regulatory T cells in long-lasting Graves disease. Whole-study findings and limits: TCR diversity was lower in persistent Graves' patients (versus newly diagnosed ones).

The CDR3 consists of 15 residues. V was trimmed by 11 bases and J by 10 bases, leaving 27 bases between them. Germline V gene data show CDR1 as LNHDA and CDR2 as SQIVND (reference sequence). Combining iRepertoire HTBI primers with Arm-PCR of CDR3 regions, the authors built TCR beta libraries. Each CDR3 protein gets one entry after TCRdb re-called the multiplex PCR reads with MiXCR. Found here are hundreds of thousands of distinct CDR3 sequences, 13% of them singletons; the top ten hold roughly a tenth. Time point here: newly diagnosed GD, antithyroid drugs for less than 3 months. RNA from PBMCs was the source of the TCR library. On this clonotype itself: Its matching antigen is unknown.

These sequences were also reported in another study, on T cells in Graves' hyperthyroidism and ophthalmopathy. As that report states: HTBI primers were the set used in a first-round RT-PCR of the TCR CDR3. Researchers found most expanded thyroid clonotypes above 0.001 in blood as well.

The V call is TRBV19, the J call TRBJ2-1; TRBD2 is a possible D gene (7 bases). This clonotype originated in a young man with Graves disease. This specimen consisted of peripheral blood mononuclear cells (PBMCs), obtained at new diagnosis, from a patient treated with antithyroid drugs. CDR3 region: CAGGGVGLGVKEQFF. The CDR3 nucleotides are TGTGCCGGGGGGGGCGTAGGGCTGGGTGTTAAGGAGCAGTTCTTC. Complete variable domain (other parts from reference TRBV19 and TRBJ2-1): DGGITQSPKYLFRKEGQNVTLSCEQNLNHDAMYWYRQDPGQGLRLIYYSQIVNDFQKGDIAEGYSVSREKKESFPLTVTSAQKNPTAFYLCAGGGVGLGVKEQFFGPGTRLTVL.